The 27 T cell receptor beta chains in this list originate from one sample, sequenced in a study of CD8+ T cells in alopecia areata. cDNA serving as the sequencing template came from extracted, reverse transcribed RNA. The data were produced by immunoSEQ multiplex PCR, yet TCRdb's version contains in-frame clones alone and is incomplete. This table has roughly 210,000 clones, 40% to 55% appearing once. The treatment is: oral pan-JAK inhibitor, 5-10 mg twice daily. Sequencing used CD4+ T cells sorted from blood, obtained at approximately week 36, from a patient treated with tofacitinib. Every receptor here comes from a human donor with alopecia areata.

This clone was seen only a few times. V usage is TRBV18 and J usage is TRBJ2-7; 7 bases are a match to TRBD2. CDR3 length: 15 amino acids. Germline CDR1 reads KGHSH; CDR2 reads LQKENI. V shed 5 bases and J 1 base; nucleotides not matched to a gene: 8. The CDR3, as DNA: TGTGCCAGCTCAGCCAGCGGGACTGCGTCCTACGAGCAGTACTTC. It encodes CASSASGTASYEQYF.

This clone has a handful of counts. The J gene is TRBJ1-2, the V gene TRBV29-1; D is uncertain. Germline V lookup: CDR1 SQVTM, CDR2 ANQGSEA. This CDR3 is built from 12 residues. The CDR3: CGASGGDSGYTF. Written as DNA, the CDR3 is TGCGGCGCAAGCGGAGGTGATTCTGGCTACACCTTC.

This clone was observed a handful of times. The rearrangement joins TRBV9 to TRBJ1-1; D is unresolved. The V end was cut by 0 bases, the J end by 1 base, with 4 bases between. Germline V gene lookup returns CDR1 SGDLS and CDR2 YYNGEE. CDR3 size: 13 residues. The CDR3 coding sequence is TGTGCCAGCAGCGTAGCCTGGAACACTGAAGCTTTCTTT. Translated, it gives CASSVAWNTEAFF.

J is TRBJ2-3 and V is TRBV14; tentative D call: TRBD1 (6 bases). Germline V gives CDR1 SGHDN, CDR2 FVKESK. This CDR3 comprises 14 residues. The germline V and J ends were trimmed by 4 bases and 8 bases, with 16 bases remaining between them. The DNA for the CDR3 is TGTGCCAGCAGCCGAATACTAGGGGGAGTTACGCAGTATTTT. This codes for CASSRILGGVTQYF.

The V and J genes are TRBV30 and TRBJ1-4; TRBD1 aligns across 8 bases. This CDR3 has 16 residues. The germline gives CDR1 GTSNPN, CDR2 SVGIG (reference sequence). The V gene end was trimmed by 0 bases and the J gene end by 3 bases; junction bases not matched to a gene: 6. CDR3 sequence reads: CAWSVRTGRANEKLFF. The CDR3 bases are TGTGCCTGGAGTGTGAGGACAGGGAGGGCTAATGAAAAACTGTTTTTT.

The chain uses TRBV29-1 and TRBJ2-6; 11 bases fit TRBD1. V shed 8 bases and J 7 bases; nucleotides not matched to a gene: 7. The CDR3 loop spans 14 amino acids. The germline V gene has CDR1 SQVTM and CDR2 ANQGSEA. CDR3 bases: TGCAGCATACTGGGACAGGGGGAAGCCAACGTCCTGACTTTC. Its translation is CSILGQGEANVLTF. The complete variable domain, with remaining parts taken from reference TRBV29-1 and TRBJ2-6, reads SAVISQKPSRDICQRGTSLTIQCQVDSQVTMMFWYRQQPGQSLTLIATANQGSEATYESGFVIDKFPISRPNLTFSTLTVSNMSPEDSSIYLCSILGQGEANVLTFGAGSRLTVL.

This clone was counted a few times. The chain employs TRBV29-1 and TRBJ2-2; D might be TRBD1 (6 bases). CDR1 SQVTM and CDR2 ANQGSEA come from the germline V gene. With 5 bases removed from V and 2 bases from J, the gap between germline ends came to 15 bases. The CDR3 sequence is 15 residues long. The CDR3: CSVPKWGTNTGELFF. CDR3 sequence (DNA): TGCAGCGTTCCCAAATGGGGGACAAACACCGGGGAGCTGTTTTTT.

In the case of this clone: Other DNA sequences within the sample encode an identical CDR3. The chain uses TRBV29-1 and TRBJ2-2; 11 positions agree with TRBD2. Germline CDR1 SQVTM, CDR2 ANQGSEA. The J segment lost 2 bases and the V segment lost 4 bases, leaving 3 bases of the junction unmatched. CDR3 size: 15 residues. CDR3 region: CSVGGLAGNTGELFF. CDR3 coding DNA: TGCAGCGTTGGAGGACTAGCGGGTAACACCGGGGAGCTGTTTTTT.

The V and J genes are TRBV29-1 and TRBJ2-5; D not certain. This CDR3 region has 12 residues. The germline V gene has CDR1 SQVTM and CDR2 ANQGSEA. Trimming pared 3 bases from V and 2 bases from J, leaving 7 bases between. This chain's CDR3 is CSVELEQETQYF. CDR3 DNA: TGCAGCGTTGAGCTAGAGCAAGAGACCCAGTACTTC.

V is TRBV30 and J is TRBJ2-7, with D uncertain. From germline, CDR1 is GTSNPN and CDR2 SVGIG (reference sequence). With 4 bases removed from V and 9 bases from J, the gap between germline ends came to 19 bases. This CDR3 comprises 13 residues. Written as DNA, the CDR3 is TGTGCCTGGACATTTCACGACCTGACGGTGCAGTACTTC. The encoded protein is CAWTFHDLTVQYF.

There are a few counts of this clone. This rearrangement joins TRBV30 to TRBJ2-2; 10 bases are shared with TRBD2. CDR1 and CDR2 (germline): GTSNPN, SVGIG (reference sequence). V lost 2 bases to trimming and J lost 8 bases; unmatched junction nucleotides: 11. This CDR3 is 16 amino acids long. CDR3 protein: CAWSRLAGALGGELFF. Written as DNA, the CDR3 is TGTGCCTGGAGTCGTCTAGCGGGAGCCCTAGGAGGGGAGCTGTTTTTT.

This rearrangement joins TRBV5-1 to TRBJ2-5; 10 positions agree with TRBD2. Looked up from germline, CDR1 is SGHRS and CDR2 is YFSETQ. This CDR3 is 14 amino acids long. V shed 4 bases and J 5 bases; nucleotides not matched to a gene: 5. Here the CDR3 DNA reads TGCGCCAGCAGCCTAGCGGGAGCTGTGGAGACCCAGTACTTC. Its translation is CASSLAGAVETQYF.

This chain connects TRBV5-1 to TRBJ2-2; D is unclear. CDR1 is SGHRS and CDR2 is YFSETQ in the germline V gene. The CDR3 extends over 16 amino acids. The V end was cut by 4 bases, the J end by 5 bases, with 18 bases between. The CDR3: CASSPSAVAGTGELFF. The DNA for the CDR3 is TGCGCCAGCAGCCCTTCTGCGGTAGCTGGGACCGGGGAGCTGTTTTTT.

The chain has TRBV9 and TRBJ1-5, with D perhaps matching TRBD1 (6 bases). V lost 7 bases and J 0 bases, leaving 11 bases between the germline ends. Per the germline V gene, CDR1 is SGDLS and CDR2 is YYNGEE. This CDR3 has 14 amino acids. The CDR3 loop reads CASGGLYSNQPQHF. The CDR3 DNA sequence: TGTGCCAGCGGGGGCCTTTATAGCAATCAGCCCCAGCATTTT.

As DNA, the CDR3 is TGTGCCAGCAGCCAAGATTTTAGGACTACGCAGTATTTT. Residues: CASSQDFRTTQYF. V usage is TRBV14 and J usage is TRBJ2-3, with D hard to call. With 0 bases removed from V and 8 bases from J, the gap between germline ends came to 9 bases. In germline, CDR1 is SGHDN, CDR2 FVKESK. CDR3 length: 13 residues.

This clone was picked up a small number of times. The rearrangement links TRBV4-1 to TRBJ2-7; tentative D call: TRBD1 (5 bases). CDR1 is MGHRA, CDR2 YSYEKL, per germline. With 2 bases removed from V and 6 bases from J, the gap between germline ends came to 11 bases. The CDR3 is made up of 13 amino acids. As DNA, the CDR3 is TGCGCCAGCAGCCAACGACAGTTTGCCGAGCAGTACTTC. It yields the protein CASSQRQFAEQYF.

A few counts support this clone. The rearrangement uses TRBV15 and TRBJ1-5; 8 bases match TRBD1. After removal of 4 bases from V and 4 bases from J, the junction contained 6 bases not matched to a gene. The germline V gene encodes CDR1 LNHNV and CDR2 YYDKDF (reference sequence). The CDR3 contains 15 residues. CDR3 DNA: TGTGCCACCAGCACCCGGACAGGGTGGAATCAGCCCCAGCATTTT. Amino acids: CATSTRTGWNQPQHF.

The chain recombines TRBV5-1 with TRBJ1-2; D is unresolved. V lost 3 bases and J 7 bases, leaving 13 bases between the germline ends. Germline V gene sequence: CDR1 SGHRS, CDR2 YFSETQ. This CDR3 comprises 13 residues. The CDR3 DNA is TGCGCCAGCAGCTCGGGAATCAGGACTGGCTACACCTTC. It specifies CASSSGIRTGYTF.

This clone was detected a few times. The chain couples TRBV10-1 to TRBJ2-6; 7 bases line up with TRBD1. CDR3 size: 16 residues. Germline assignment: CDR1 WNHNN and CDR2 SYGVQD (reference sequence). The ends lost 0 bases at V and 2 bases at J; junction bases unmatched: 1. This CDR3 reads CASSESTGAGANVLTF. In nucleotides, the CDR3 is TGCGCCAGCAGTGAGTCTACAGGGGCTGGGGCCAACGTCCTGACTTTC.

This chain joins TRBV25-1 and TRBJ2-3; TRBD2 aligns across 7 bases. V lost 1 base to trimming and J lost 0 bases; unmatched junction nucleotides: 4. Per germline, CDR1 MGHDK and CDR2 SYGVNS. The CDR3 loop spans 16 amino acids. CDR3 nucleotides: TGTGCCAGCAGTGAATTGGCTAGCGGAAGCACAGATACGCAGTATTTT. Translating gives CASSELASGSTDTQYF.

This clone has only a few counts. V usage is TRBV5-1 and J usage is TRBJ2-3; 7 bases map to TRBD2. Germline V gene sequence: CDR1 SGHRS, CDR2 YFSETQ. Unmatched junction bases numbered 13, after V lost 4 bases and J lost 2 bases. The CDR3 consists of 17 residues. The CDR3 spells CASSVTVAGSFTDTQYF. The CDR3 DNA is TGCGCCAGCAGCGTGACCGTAGCGGGTAGCTTCACAGATACGCAGTATTTT. Full variable domain (remainder filled in from reference TRBV5-1 and TRBJ2-3): KAGVTQTPRYLIKTRGQQVTLSCSPISGHRSVSWYQQTPGQGLQFLFEYFSETQRNKGNFPGRFSGRQFSNSRSEMNVSTLELGDSALYLCASSVTVAGSFTDTQYFGPGTRLTVL.

This clone occurred a few times. V is TRBV6-5 and J is TRBJ2-5, with D perhaps matching TRBD2 (5 bases). CDR1 is MNHEY, CDR2 SVGAGI, per germline. The CDR3 length is 12 residues. V shed 7 bases and J shed 5 bases, with 11 bases lying between them. CDR3 region: CASIGVGETQYF. CDR3 DNA sequence: TGTGCCAGCATCGGGGTCGGGGAGACCCAGTACTTC.

This chain joins TRBV25-1 and TRBJ2-7; 8 nucleotides agree with TRBD2. This CDR3 contains 13 residues. V lost 6 bases, J lost 0 bases, and 1 base stayed unmatched. CDR1 is MGHDK, CDR2 SYGVNS, per germline. The CDR3 coding sequence is TGTGCCAGCAGAACTAGCGGCTCCTACGAGCAGTACTTC. Translating gives CASRTSGSYEQYF.

This chain connects TRBV18 to TRBJ2-3; D is ambiguous. The V end was cut by 2 bases, the J end by 6 bases, with 6 bases between. Germline V gene sequence: CDR1 KGHSH, CDR2 LQKENI. The CDR3 spans 12 residues. CDR3 amino acids: CASSPFTDTQYF. The CDR3 DNA reads as TGTGCCAGCTCACCATTTACGGATACGCAGTATTTT.

This clone came up a few times. The V call is TRBV9, the J call TRBJ2-3, with D possibly matching TRBD2 (6 bases). Germline values: CDR1 SGDLS, CDR2 YYNGEE. The CDR3 spans 18 residues. V dropped 0 bases and J dropped 2 bases, with 19 bases sitting between them. CDR3 sequence: CASSVAGTAGDFTDTQYF. CDR3 sequence (DNA): TGTGCCAGCAGCGTAGCGGGAACCGCTGGGGACTTCACAGATACGCAGTATTTT.

The chain recombines TRBV2 with TRBJ2-7, with D hard to call. Trimming left V 4 bases short and J 7 bases short, with 8 bases between. The CDR3 is 11 residues long. Germline values: CDR1 SNHLY, CDR2 FYNNEI. CDR3 nucleotide sequence: TGTGCCAGCAGTGTGTACCAGGAGCAGTACTTC. Amino acids: CASSVYQEQYF.

This chain joins TRBV7-2 and TRBJ2-1, with D hard to call. V dropped 1 base and J dropped 7 bases, with 8 bases sitting between them. Germline assignment: CDR1 SGHTA and CDR2 FQGNSA. This CDR3 comprises 13 residues. CDR3: CASSLVWRNEQFF. DNA of the CDR3: TGTGCCAGCAGCTTAGTTTGGCGTAATGAGCAGTTCTTC.